This TCR beta chain was profiled in a study of blood T cells in healthy people across ages. Whole-study context: When template switching was applied, about one barcoded beta molecule was captured per two T cells.

Worth noting for this clonotype: Its antigen is undetermined.

Primers used in a second PCR of about 6 to 11 cycles were a sample-barcoded 5' primer and a J-beta primer mix. TCRdb processed the 5' RACE reads anew with MiXCR; each CDR3 protein has one entry. The table shows 1.5 million or so distinct CDR3 sequences, with 35% to 45% occurring only once. Study-level results: The fall in TCR beta diversity per million T cells was roughly linear with age.

The sequencing input was blood. The receptor's source is a woman aged 18-29 years in good health.

The CDR3 DNA follows: TGTGCCACCAGTGATACCCTCTGGCACCGTAACACCGGGGAGCTGTTTTTT. Encoded protein: CATSDTLWHRNTGELFF. V gene TRBV24-1 combines with J gene TRBJ2-2; D remains ambiguous. The germline V and J ends were trimmed by 3 bases and 2 bases, with 15 bases remaining between them. The V gene's germline CDR1 is KGHDR and CDR2 SFDVKD. The CDR3 runs to 17 residues.